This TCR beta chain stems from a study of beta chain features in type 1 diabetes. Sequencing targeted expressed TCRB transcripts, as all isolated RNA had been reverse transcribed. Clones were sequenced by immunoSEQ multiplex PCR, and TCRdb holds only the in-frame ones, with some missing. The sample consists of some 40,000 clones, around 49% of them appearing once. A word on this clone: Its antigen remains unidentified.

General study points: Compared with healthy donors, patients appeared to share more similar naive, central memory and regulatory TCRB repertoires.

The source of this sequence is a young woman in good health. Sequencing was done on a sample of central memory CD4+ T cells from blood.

CDR3 sequence (DNA): TGCGCCAGCAGGGGTGGGACAGGGCCCTACGAGCAGTACTTC. This translates into CASRGGTGPYEQYF. The chain has TRBV5-1 and TRBJ2-7; 9 nucleotides line up with TRBD1. The junction had 5 bases not matched to a gene; V was cut back by 5 bases and J by 2 bases. Germline CDR1 SGHRS, CDR2 YFSETQ. This CDR3 region has 14 residues.